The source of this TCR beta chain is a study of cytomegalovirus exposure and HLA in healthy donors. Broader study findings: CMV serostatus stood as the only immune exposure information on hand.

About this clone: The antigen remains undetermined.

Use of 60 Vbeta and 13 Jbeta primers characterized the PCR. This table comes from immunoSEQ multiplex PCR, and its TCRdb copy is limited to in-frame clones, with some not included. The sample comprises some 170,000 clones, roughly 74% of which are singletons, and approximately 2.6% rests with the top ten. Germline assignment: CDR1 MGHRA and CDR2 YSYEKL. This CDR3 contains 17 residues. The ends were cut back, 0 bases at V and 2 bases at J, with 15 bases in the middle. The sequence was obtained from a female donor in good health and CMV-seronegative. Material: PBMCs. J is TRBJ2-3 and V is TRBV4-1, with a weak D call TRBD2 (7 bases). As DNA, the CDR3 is TGCGCCAGCAGCCAAGAGGGGGGGGCCACCTTCACAGATACGCAGTATTTT. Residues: CASSQEGGATFTDTQYF.